This T cell receptor (beta chain) is drawn from a study of T cell responses to AZD1222 COVID-19 vaccine. Study findings and constraints: Spike as a whole was targeted by vaccine-associated CD4 TCRs, dominant at 160-218 and 743-854. Clonal diversity may have been underestimated, and the donors were mostly white British, with more females than males. No repertoire was sampled before or during the peak T cell response, only after it. Spike-specific TCR breadth and depth went up after people got two AZD1222 doses.

As to this clone: Its specificity is unknown.

Germline CDR1 is SGDLS and CDR2 is YYNGEE. V lost 0 bases and J lost 7, with 14 bases in between. The CDR3 covers 15 residues. The protocol was immunoSEQ multiplex PCR, while the TCRdb copy is restricted to in-frame clones and leaves out a portion. In the table there are 150,000 to 250,000 clones, 93% of which are singletons. This TCR was recovered from an adult who received the AZD1222 COVID-19 vaccine. The chain combines TRBV9 with TRBJ1-3; no clear D gene. The sample was peripheral blood, taken 28 days after the second AZD1222 dose. The CDR3 DNA reads TGTGCCAGCAGCGTAGGCTCGGGTTCTTGGAACACCATATATTTT. This translates into CASSVGSGSWNTIYF. Drawing the rest from reference TRBV9 and TRBJ1-3, the complete variable domain is DSGVTQTPKHLITATGQRVTLRCSPRSGDLSVYWYQQSLDQGLQFLIQYYNGEERAKGNILERFSAQQFPDLHSELNLSSLELGDSALYFCASSVGSGSWNTIYFGEGSWLTVV.